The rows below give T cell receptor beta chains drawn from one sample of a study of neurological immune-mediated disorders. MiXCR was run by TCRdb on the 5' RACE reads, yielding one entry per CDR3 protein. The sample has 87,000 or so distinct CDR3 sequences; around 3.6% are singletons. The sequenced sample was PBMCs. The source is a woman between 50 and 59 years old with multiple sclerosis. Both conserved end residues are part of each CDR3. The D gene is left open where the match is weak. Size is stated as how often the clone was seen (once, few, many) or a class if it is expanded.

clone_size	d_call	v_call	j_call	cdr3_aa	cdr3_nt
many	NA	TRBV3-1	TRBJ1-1	CASSAGASNTEAFF	TGTGCCAGCAGTGCAGGGGCATCGAACACTGAAGCTTTCTTT
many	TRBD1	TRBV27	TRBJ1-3	CASSQDRGPGNTIYF	TGTGCCAGCAGCCAAGACAGGGGGCCTGGAAACACCATATATTTT
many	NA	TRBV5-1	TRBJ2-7	CASILAYEQYF	TGCGCCAGCATTCTGGCCTACGAGCAGTACTTC
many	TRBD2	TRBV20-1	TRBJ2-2	CSAIAGGNTGELFF	TGCAGTGCTATAGCGGGGGGAAACACCGGGGAGCTGTTTTTT
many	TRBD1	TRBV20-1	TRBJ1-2	CSANRGSDYGYTF	TGCAGTGCTAACAGGGGATCTGACTATGGCTACACCTTC
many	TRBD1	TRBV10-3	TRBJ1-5	CAISGDRSLNSNLFNQPQHF	TGTGCCATCAGCGGGGACAGGTCCCTCAACAGCAATTTATTCAATCAGCCCCAGCATTTT
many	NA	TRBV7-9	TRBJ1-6	CASSFGGSPLHF	TGTGCCAGCAGCTTTGGGGGCTCACCCCTCCACTTT
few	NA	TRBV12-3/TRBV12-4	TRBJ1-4	CASTNRAGTNEKLFF	TGTGCCAGCACGAACCGGGCAGGAACTAATGAAAAACTGTTTTTT
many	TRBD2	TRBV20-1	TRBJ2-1	CSVSGGMNEQFF	TGCAGTGTTAGCGGGGGAATGAATGAGCAGTTCTTC
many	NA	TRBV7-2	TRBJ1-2	CASSPGVGGRGYGYTF	TGTGCCAGCAGTCCCGGGGTTGGGGGACGCGGCTATGGCTACACCTTC
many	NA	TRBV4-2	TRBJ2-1	CASSQDRDLVGNEQFF	TGTGCCAGCAGCCAAGATAGGGACCTCGTAGGAAATGAGCAGTTCTTC
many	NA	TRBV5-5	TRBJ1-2	CASSLRAGSVYGYTF	TGTGCCAGCAGCTTGAGGGCAGGGTCGGTCTATGGCTACACCTTC
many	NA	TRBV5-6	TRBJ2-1	CASRSWGAYEQFF	TGTGCCAGCAGGTCGTGGGGGGCCTATGAGCAGTTCTTC
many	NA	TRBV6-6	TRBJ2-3	CASSPPRLRDTQYF	TGTGCCAGCAGTCCACCTCGACTGAGAGATACGCAGTATTTT
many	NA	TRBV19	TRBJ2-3	CASSMDRETQYF	TGTGCCAGTAGTATGGACCGGGAGACGCAGTATTTT